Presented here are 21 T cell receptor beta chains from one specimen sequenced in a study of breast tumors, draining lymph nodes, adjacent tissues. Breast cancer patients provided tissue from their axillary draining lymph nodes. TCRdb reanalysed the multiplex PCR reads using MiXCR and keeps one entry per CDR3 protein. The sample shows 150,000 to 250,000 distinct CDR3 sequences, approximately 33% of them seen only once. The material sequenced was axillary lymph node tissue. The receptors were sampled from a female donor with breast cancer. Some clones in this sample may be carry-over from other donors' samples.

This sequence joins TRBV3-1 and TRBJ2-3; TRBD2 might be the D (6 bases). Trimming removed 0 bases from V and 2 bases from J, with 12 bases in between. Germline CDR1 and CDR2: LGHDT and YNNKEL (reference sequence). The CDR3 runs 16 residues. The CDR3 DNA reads TGTGCCAGCAGCCAAGATGGCGCGGGGTACACAGATACGCAGTATTTT. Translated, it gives CASSQDGAGYTDTQYF.

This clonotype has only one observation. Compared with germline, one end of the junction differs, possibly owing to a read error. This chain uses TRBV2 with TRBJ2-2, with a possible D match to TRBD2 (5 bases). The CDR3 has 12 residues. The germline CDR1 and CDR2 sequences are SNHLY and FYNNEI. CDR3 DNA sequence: TGTGCCAGCGGGGTGAGGGTCCGGGGAGCTGTTTTT. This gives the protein CASGVRVRGAVF.

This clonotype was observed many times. The CDR3 sequence: CSARIGAETQYF. As DNA, the CDR3 is TGCAGTGCTAGGATTGGGGCAGAGACCCAGTACTTC. The gene calls are TRBV20-1 and TRBJ2-5, with TRBD1 as a possible D gene (5 bases). The ends were cut back, 3 bases at V and 4 bases at J, with 9 bases in the middle. The CDR3 length is 12 residues. Germline CDR1 DFQATT, CDR2 SNEGSKA (reference sequence).

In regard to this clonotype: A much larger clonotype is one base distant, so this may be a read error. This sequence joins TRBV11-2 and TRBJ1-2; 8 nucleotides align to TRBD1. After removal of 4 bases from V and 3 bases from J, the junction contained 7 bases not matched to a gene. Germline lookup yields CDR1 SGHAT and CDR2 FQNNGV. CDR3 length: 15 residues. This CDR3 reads CASSSQGAPDYGYTF. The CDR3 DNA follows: TGTGCCAGCAGCTCGCAGGGGGCGCCAGACTATGGCTACACCTTC.

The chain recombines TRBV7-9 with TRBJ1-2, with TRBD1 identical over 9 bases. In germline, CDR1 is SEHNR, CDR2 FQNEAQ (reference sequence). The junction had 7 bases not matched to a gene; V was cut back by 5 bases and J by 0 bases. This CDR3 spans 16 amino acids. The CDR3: CASSHRGTGSNYGYTF. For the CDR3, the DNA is TGTGCCAGCAGCCACCGAGGGACAGGGTCTAACTATGGCTACACCTTC.

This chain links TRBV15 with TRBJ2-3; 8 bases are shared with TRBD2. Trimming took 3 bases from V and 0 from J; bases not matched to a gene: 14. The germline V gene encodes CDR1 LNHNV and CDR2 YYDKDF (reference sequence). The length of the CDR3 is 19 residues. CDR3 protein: CATSSWGLENLASTDTQYF. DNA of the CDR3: TGTGCCACCAGCAGTTGGGGACTAGAGAACCTTGCAAGCACAGATACGCAGTATTTT.

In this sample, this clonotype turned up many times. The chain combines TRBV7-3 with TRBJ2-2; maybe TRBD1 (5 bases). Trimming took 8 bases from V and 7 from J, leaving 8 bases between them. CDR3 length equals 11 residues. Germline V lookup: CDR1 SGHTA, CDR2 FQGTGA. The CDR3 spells CASGASGELFF. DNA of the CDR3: TGTGCCAGCGGGGCAAGCGGGGAGCTGTTTTTT. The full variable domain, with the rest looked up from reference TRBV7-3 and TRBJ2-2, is GAGVSQTPSNKVTEKGKYVELRCDPISGHTALYWYRQSLGQGPEFLIYFQGTGAADDSGLPNDRFFAVRPEGSVSTLKIQRTERGDSAVYLCASGASGELFFGEGSRLTVL.

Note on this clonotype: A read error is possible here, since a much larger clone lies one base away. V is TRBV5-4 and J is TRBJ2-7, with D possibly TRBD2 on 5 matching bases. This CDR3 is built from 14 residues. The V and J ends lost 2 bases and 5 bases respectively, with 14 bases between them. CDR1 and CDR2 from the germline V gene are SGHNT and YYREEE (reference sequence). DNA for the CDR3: TGTGCCAGCAGCTTAGGCTCTACGAGGGACGAGCAGTACTTC. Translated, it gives CASSLGSTRDEQYF.

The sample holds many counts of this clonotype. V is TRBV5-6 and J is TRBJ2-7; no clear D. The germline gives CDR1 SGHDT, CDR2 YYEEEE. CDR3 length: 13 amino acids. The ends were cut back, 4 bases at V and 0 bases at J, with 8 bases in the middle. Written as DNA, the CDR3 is TGTGCCAGCAGCGGGGAATACTCCTACGAGCAGTACTTC. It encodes CASSGEYSYEQYF.

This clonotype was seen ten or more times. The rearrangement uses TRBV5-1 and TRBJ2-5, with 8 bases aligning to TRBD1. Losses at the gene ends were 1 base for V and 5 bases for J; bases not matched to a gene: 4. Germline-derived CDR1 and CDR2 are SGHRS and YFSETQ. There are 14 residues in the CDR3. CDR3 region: CASSLFSGGETQYF. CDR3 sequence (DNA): TGCGCCAGCAGCTTGTTTTCAGGGGGCGAGACCCAGTACTTC. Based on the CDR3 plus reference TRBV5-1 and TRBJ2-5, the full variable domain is KAGVTQTPRYLIKTRGQQVTLSCSPISGHRSVSWYQQTPGQGLQFLFEYFSETQRNKGNFPGRFSGRQFSNSRSEMNVSTLELGDSALYLCASSLFSGGETQYFGPGTRLLVL.

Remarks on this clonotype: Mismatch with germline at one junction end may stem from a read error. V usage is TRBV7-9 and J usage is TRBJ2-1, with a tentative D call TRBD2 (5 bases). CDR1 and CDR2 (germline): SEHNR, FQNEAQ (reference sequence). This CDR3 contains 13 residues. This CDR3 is CASSPTNTDEQFF. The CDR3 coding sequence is TGTGCCAGCAGCCCGACTAATACGGATGAGCAGTTCTTT.

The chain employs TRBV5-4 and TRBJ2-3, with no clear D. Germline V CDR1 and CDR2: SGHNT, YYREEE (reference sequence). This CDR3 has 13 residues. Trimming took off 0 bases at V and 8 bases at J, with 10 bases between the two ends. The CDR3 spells CASSLGQVGTQYF. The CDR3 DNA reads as TGTGCCAGCAGCTTGGGCCAAGTAGGTACGCAGTATTTT.

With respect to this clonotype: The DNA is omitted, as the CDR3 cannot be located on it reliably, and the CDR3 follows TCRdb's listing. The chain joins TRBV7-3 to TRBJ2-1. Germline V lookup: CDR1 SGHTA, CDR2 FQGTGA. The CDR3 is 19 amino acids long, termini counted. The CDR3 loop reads CDSSFYICSAGPNYNEQFF.

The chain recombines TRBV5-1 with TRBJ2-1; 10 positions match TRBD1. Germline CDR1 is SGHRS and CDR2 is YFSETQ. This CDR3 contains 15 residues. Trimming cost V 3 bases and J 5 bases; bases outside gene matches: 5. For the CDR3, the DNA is TGCGCCAGCAGCTCCGGGACAGGGGTTAACAATGAGCAGTTCTTC. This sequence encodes CASSSGTGVNNEQFF. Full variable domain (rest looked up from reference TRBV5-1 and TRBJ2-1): KAGVTQTPRYLIKTRGQQVTLSCSPISGHRSVSWYQQTPGQGLQFLFEYFSETQRNKGNFPGRFSGRQFSNSRSEMNVSTLELGDSALYLCASSSGTGVNNEQFFGPGTRLTVL.

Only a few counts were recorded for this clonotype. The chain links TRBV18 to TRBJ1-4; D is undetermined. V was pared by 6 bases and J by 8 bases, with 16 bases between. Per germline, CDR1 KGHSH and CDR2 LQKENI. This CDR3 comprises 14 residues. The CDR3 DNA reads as TGTGCCAGCTCGTCCCGTCACTCGGGGGAAAAACTGTTTTTT. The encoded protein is CASSSRHSGEKLFF.

CDR3 in amino acids: CASSFDGTSGSETYNEQFF. CDR3 nucleotides: TGCGCCAGCAGCTTCGACGGGACTAGCGGGAGTGAAACCTACAATGAGCAGTTCTTC. The rearrangement links TRBV5-1 to TRBJ2-1; TRBD2 matches at 14 bases. The CDR3 is 19 residues long. V shed 2 bases and J 2 bases; nucleotides not matched to a gene: 9. Germline values: CDR1 SGHRS, CDR2 YFSETQ.

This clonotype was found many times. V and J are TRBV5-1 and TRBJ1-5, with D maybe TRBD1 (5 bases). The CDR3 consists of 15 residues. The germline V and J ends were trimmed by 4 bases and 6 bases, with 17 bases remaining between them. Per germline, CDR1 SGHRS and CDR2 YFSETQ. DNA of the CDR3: TGCGCCAGCAGCGCTGGGACCGGGGCCGGTCAGCCCCAGCATTTT. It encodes CASSAGTGAGQPQHF.

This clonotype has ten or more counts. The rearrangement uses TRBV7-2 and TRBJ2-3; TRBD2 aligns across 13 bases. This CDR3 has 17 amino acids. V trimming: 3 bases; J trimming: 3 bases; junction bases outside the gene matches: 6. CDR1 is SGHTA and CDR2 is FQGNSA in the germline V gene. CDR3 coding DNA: TGTGCCAGCAGCTTCAGGACTAGCGGGAGAGGGACAGATACGCAGTATTTT. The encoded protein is CASSFRTSGRGTDTQYF.

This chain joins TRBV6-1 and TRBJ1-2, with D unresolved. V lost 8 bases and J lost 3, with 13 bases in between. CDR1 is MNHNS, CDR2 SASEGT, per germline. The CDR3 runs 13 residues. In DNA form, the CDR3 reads TGTGCCAGCCGTTATGATGGCTACTATGGCTACACCTTC. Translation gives CASRYDGYYGYTF.

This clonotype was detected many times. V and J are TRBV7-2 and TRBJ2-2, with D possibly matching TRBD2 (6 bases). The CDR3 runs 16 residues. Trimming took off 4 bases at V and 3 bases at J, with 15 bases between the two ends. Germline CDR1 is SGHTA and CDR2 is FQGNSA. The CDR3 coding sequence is TGTGCCAGCAGCTCCGGAGGGCAGGGTCACACCGGGGAGCTGTTTTTT. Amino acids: CASSSGGQGHTGELFF.

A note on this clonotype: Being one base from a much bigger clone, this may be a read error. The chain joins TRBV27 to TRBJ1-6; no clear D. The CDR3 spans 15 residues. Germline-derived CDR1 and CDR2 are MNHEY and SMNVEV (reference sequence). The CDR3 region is CAGSLTLGWNSPLHF. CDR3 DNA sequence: TGTGCCGGCAGTTTAACCCTGGGGTGGAATTCACCCCTCCACTTT.